This TCR beta chain stems from a study of blood T cells in healthy people across ages. Findings and caveats of the study: Naive T cell percentage strongly correlated with TCR beta diversity.

Primers used in a second PCR of roughly 6 to 11 cycles were a sample-barcoded 5' primer and a J-beta primer mix. MiXCR, run by TCRdb on the 5' RACE reads, gives a single entry per CDR3 protein. The sample yields more than 900,000 distinct CDR3 sequences, around 27% seen once. This clonotype has more than one count but fewer than ten. Its specificity is unknown. CDR3 size: 16 residues. The V and J ends lost 6 bases and 1 base, in that order; junction bases with no gene match: 7. These sequences were also reported in another study, on T cells of mothers and their children.

The chain links TRBV12-3 or TRBV12-4 to TRBJ2-1; TRBD2 agrees at 9 bases. The sequencing sample was made of blood. This receptor was identified in a girl aged 2-10 years in good health. The CDR3 DNA sequence: TGTGCCAGCAGAATAGCGGGGGTAACTTCCTACAATGAGCAGTTCTTC. It translates to CASRIAGVTSYNEQFF.